Following are 14 T cell receptor beta chains from one sample sequenced in a study of blood T cell repertoires in COVID-19. Some clones are missing from TCRdb's copy, which holds only in-frame ones; the method was immunoSEQ multiplex PCR. The sample includes around 200,000 clones, roughly 80% seen only once; the top ten take roughly 14%. The sample consisted of peripheral blood. Every receptor here comes from a man aged 50-60 years who had recovered from COVID-19.

V usage is TRBV3-1 (or the pseudogene TRBV3-2) and J usage is TRBJ2-5, with 7 bases fitting TRBD1. In germline, CDR1 is LGHDT, CDR2 YNNKEL (reference sequence). Losses at the gene ends were 1 base for V and 5 bases for J; bases not matched to a gene: 7. CDR3 length: 15 amino acids. This CDR3 is CASSQVETGLETQYF. In DNA, the CDR3 is TGTGCCAGCAGCCAAGTAGAGACAGGGCTTGAGACCCAGTACTTC.

The chain couples TRBV6-5 to TRBJ1-1, with D possibly matching TRBD1 (5 bases). V was pared by 0 bases and J by 7 bases, with 6 bases between. The CDR3 runs 12 residues. Germline CDR1 is MNHEY and CDR2 is SVGAGI. CDR3 amino acids: CASSYSQGEAFF. The DNA of the CDR3 is TGTGCCAGCAGTTACTCCCAGGGTGAAGCTTTCTTT.

This chain uses TRBV4-1 with TRBJ2-7; D ambiguous. Germline V CDR1 and CDR2: MGHRA, YSYEKL. Trimming left V 0 bases short and J 5 bases short, with 14 bases between. The CDR3 sequence is 15 residues long. The CDR3 region is CASSQDSSRIDEQYF. In DNA, the CDR3 is TGCGCCAGCAGCCAAGATTCCTCTAGGATCGACGAGCAGTACTTC.

The V call is TRBV5-4, the J call TRBJ2-1, with 13 bases matching TRBD2. CDR3 length equals 16 residues. Trimming at V came to 3 bases and at J to 8 bases, leaving 8 bases not matched to a gene. Germline V gene lookup returns CDR1 SGHNT and CDR2 YYREEE (reference sequence). CDR3 DNA: TGTGCCAGCAGCTCCGGACTAGCGGGAGCTAATGATGAGCAGTTCTTC. As protein: CASSSGLAGANDEQFF.

This clone was recorded only once. This rearrangement joins TRBV28 to TRBJ1-2; 8 bases are shared with TRBD1. Losses at the gene ends were 5 bases for V and 8 bases for J; bases not matched to a gene: 13. This CDR3 spans 15 amino acids. Germline V gene sequence: CDR1 MDHEN, CDR2 SYDVKM. The CDR3 DNA is TGTGCCAGCAGTATAACAGGGGGGGGCGCGTTCGGCTACACCTTC. It specifies CASSITGGGAFGYTF.

This chain links TRBV6-6 with TRBJ1-1; no clear D gene. The CDR3 covers 13 residues. Between the trimmed V and J ends, which lost 6 bases and 4 bases, there was a span of 12 bases. Germline CDR1 reads MNHNY; CDR2 reads SVGAGI (reference sequence). The CDR3 here is CASRSPVVTEAFF. Written as DNA, the CDR3 is TGTGCCAGCAGAAGCCCCGTGGTCACTGAAGCTTTCTTT.

The rearrangement links TRBV9 to TRBJ1-3, with D maybe TRBD1 (6 bases). The CDR3 extends over 16 amino acids. Germline CDR1 SGDLS, CDR2 YYNGEE. V lost 7 bases and J lost 2, with 19 bases in between. The CDR3 DNA sequence: TGTGCCAGCGCACGAGGGGGAAGCAATGCTGGAAACACCATATATTTT. Translating gives CASARGGSNAGNTIYF.

In this sample, this clone turned up a few times. The chain joins TRBV28 to TRBJ2-7; 9 bases are shared with TRBD1. The junction had 7 bases not matched to a gene; V was cut back by 5 bases and J by 2 bases. There are 15 residues in the CDR3. The germline gives CDR1 MDHEN, CDR2 SYDVKM. The CDR3 reads CASSTAGQGTYEQYF. Written as DNA, the CDR3 is TGTGCCAGCAGTACCGCGGGACAGGGTACCTACGAGCAGTACTTC.

This clone is a singleton in its sample. The chain has TRBV6-5 and TRBJ1-6; tentatively, D is TRBD1 (6 bases). Germline-derived CDR1 and CDR2 are MNHEY and SVGAGI. The length of the CDR3 is 15 residues. Deletions cut 4 bases from V and 5 bases from J, with 12 bases between. Here the CDR3 reads CASSSTGFHNSPLHF. The DNA for the CDR3 is TGTGCCAGCAGTTCCACAGGGTTTCATAATTCACCCCTCCACTTT.

The chain carries TRBV7-8 and TRBJ2-7, with a tentative D call TRBD2 (6 bases). Trimming pared 2 bases from V and 3 bases from J, leaving 17 bases between. There are 16 residues in the CDR3. CDR1 SGHVS and CDR2 FQNEAQ come from the germline V gene. In DNA form, the CDR3 reads TGTGCCAGCAGCTTACGGCGGCGGGGCCAAGGCTACGAGCAGTACTTC. Translating it yields CASSLRRRGQGYEQYF. Variable domain in full (rest from reference TRBV7-8 and TRBJ2-7): GAGVSQSPRYKVAKRGQDVALRCDPISGHVSLFWYQQALGQGPEFLTYFQNEAQLDKSGLPSDRFFAERPEGSVSTLKIQRTQQEDSAVYLCASSLRRRGQGYEQYFGPGTRLTVT.

The chain uses TRBV18 and TRBJ2-5; D not certain. Trimming left V 0 bases short and J 5 bases short, with 4 bases between. CDR1 KGHSH and CDR2 LQKENI come from the germline V gene. The CDR3 is 12 amino acids. The DNA of the CDR3 is TGTGCCAGCTCACCACCCTTCGAGACCCAGTACTTC. This translates into CASSPPFETQYF.

The gene calls are TRBV5-1 and TRBJ2-7; 7 positions agree with TRBD1. After removal of 3 bases from V and 4 bases from J, the junction contained 7 bases not matched to a gene. Germline V gene lookup returns CDR1 SGHRS and CDR2 YFSETQ. This CDR3 has 14 amino acids. The CDR3 DNA reads TGCGCCAGCAGCTCGACAGGGTCCTCTTACGAGCAGTACTTC. This codes for CASSSTGSSYEQYF.

This clone has more than one count but fewer than ten. The chain joins TRBV4-1 to TRBJ2-1; 10 positions agree with TRBD2. The ends lost 0 bases at V and 11 bases at J; junction bases unmatched: 7. The germline V gene encodes CDR1 MGHRA and CDR2 YSYEKL. CDR3 length equals 15 residues. The CDR3 loop reads CASSQESSGRAQQFF. The DNA of the CDR3 is TGCGCCAGCAGCCAAGAAAGCAGCGGGAGGGCCCAGCAGTTCTTC.

This clone was detected only a few times. The chain carries TRBV24-1 and TRBJ2-5; TRBD1 matches at 10 bases. The CDR3 is made up of 17 amino acids. In germline, CDR1 is KGHDR, CDR2 SFDVKD. V lost 4 bases and J lost 7; bases outside the gene matches: 14. DNA of the CDR3: TGTGCCACCAGTGAGGGGGACAGGGGACTTCACAGCGGGACCCAGTACTTC. Its translation is CATSEGDRGLHSGTQYF.